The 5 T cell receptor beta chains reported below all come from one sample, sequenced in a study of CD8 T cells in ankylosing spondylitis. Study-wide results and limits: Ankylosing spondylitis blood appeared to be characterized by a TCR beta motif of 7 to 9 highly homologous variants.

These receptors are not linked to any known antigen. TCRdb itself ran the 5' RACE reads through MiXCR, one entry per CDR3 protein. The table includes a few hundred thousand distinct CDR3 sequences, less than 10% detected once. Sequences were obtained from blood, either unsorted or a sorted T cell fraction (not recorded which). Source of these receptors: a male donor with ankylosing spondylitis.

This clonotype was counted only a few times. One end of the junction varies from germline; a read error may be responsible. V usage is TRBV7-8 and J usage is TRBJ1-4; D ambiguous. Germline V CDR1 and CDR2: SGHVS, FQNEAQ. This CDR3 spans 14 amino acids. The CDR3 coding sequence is TGTGCCAGCAGTTTAGGGCGCACCCATGAAAAACTGTTTTTT. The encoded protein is CASSLGRTHEKLFF. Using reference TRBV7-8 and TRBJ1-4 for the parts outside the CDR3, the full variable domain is GAGVSQSPRYKVAKRGQDVALRCDPISGHVSLFWYQQALGQGPEFLTYFQNEAQLDKSGLPSDRFFAERPEGSVSTLKIQRTQQEDSAVYLCASSLGRTHEKLFFGSGTQLSVL.

The CDR3 loop is CASSLLQGLYYGYTF. CDR3 nucleotide sequence: TGTGCCAGCAGCTTATTACAGGGGCTATACTATGGCTACACCTTC. The V gene is TRBV11-2, the J gene TRBJ1-2; 7 positions match TRBD1. The V segment lost 2 bases and the J segment 3 bases; nucleotides outside the gene matches: 6. CDR1 is SGHAT, CDR2 FQNNGV, per germline. This CDR3 region has 15 residues.

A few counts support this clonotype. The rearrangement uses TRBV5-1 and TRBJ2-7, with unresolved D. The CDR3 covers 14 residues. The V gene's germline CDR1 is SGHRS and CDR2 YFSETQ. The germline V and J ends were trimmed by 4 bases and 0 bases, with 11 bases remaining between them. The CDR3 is CASSQGPNSYEQYF. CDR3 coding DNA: TGCGCCAGCAGCCAAGGACCGAACTCCTACGAGCAGTACTTC.

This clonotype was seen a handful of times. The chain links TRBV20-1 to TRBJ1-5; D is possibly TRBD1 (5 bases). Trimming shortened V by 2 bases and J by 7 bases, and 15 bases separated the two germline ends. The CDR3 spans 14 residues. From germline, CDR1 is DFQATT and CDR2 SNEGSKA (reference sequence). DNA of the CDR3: TGCAGTGCTAGAAGGGGCAGCGCAGGACAGCCCCAGCATTTT. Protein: CSARRGSAGQPQHF.

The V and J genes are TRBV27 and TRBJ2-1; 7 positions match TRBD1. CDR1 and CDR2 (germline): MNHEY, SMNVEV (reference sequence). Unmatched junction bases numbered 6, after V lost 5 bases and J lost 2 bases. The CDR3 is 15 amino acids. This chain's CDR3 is CASSVQGSPYNEQFF. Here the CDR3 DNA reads TGTGCCAGCAGTGTACAGGGGTCACCCTACAATGAGCAGTTCTTC.